The rows below give T cell receptor beta chains drawn from one sample of a study of beta chain features in type 1 diabetes. Data came from immunoSEQ multiplex PCR; TCRdb stores just in-frame clones and leaves some out. Of hundreds of thousands of clones listed, approximately 15% are singletons. The sample consisted of naive CD4+ T cells from blood. These receptors came from a man between 25 and 39 years old in good health. CDR3s include the opening cysteine and the closing phenylalanine or tryptophan. Each record gives: clone size, J gene, V gene, D gene, CDR3 DNA, CDR3 protein. D genes are given only for firm matches. Size values are once, few and many counts, or a class for expanded clones, and some rows have none.

NA,TRBJ1-1,TRBV25-1,NA,TGTGCCAGCGCCCGGGACCTGGGCACTGAAGCTTTCTTT,CASARDLGTEAFF
few,TRBJ1-5,TRBV5-4,NA,TGTGCCAGCAGCTCCAGCTCTGATCAGCCCCAGCATTTT,CASSSSSDQPQHF
few,TRBJ1-1,TRBV18,NA,TGTGCCAGCTCACCCGGGGACAAGAAAGCTTTCTTT,CASSPGDKKAFF
few,TRBJ1-1,TRBV9,NA,TGTGCCAGCAGAGAGACCACCAGGGGATACACTGAAGCTTTCTTT,CASRETTRGYTEAFF
NA,TRBJ2-3,TRBV11-3,NA,TGTGCCAGCAGCTTATCCCCAGCGGATACGCAGTATTTT,CASSLSPADTQYF
NA,TRBJ1-2,TRBV9,NA,TGTGCCAGCAGCGTTTCAACAGGGAGAATCTATGGCTACACCTTC,CASSVSTGRIYGYTF
few,TRBJ2-1,TRBV2,TRBD2,TGTGCCAGCAGTGAACACCTAGCGGGAAAGTTGGAGCAGTTCTTC,CASSEHLAGKLEQFF
NA,TRBJ1-2,TRBV25-1,NA,TGTGCCAGCATCGGGGGTCTCTATGGCTACACCTTC,CASIGGLYGYTF
few,TRBJ2-5,TRBV7-2,NA,TGTGCCAGCAGCTCGGGACTTGGGGGAGAGACCCAGTACTTC,CASSSGLGGETQYF
few,TRBJ2-3,TRBV5-4,TRBD2,TGTGCCAGCAGCGGATCGAGCGGGAGGGGAGATACGCAGTATTTT,CASSGSSGRGDTQYF
NA,TRBJ2-3,TRBV15,TRBD2,TGTGCCACCGGGAGGACTAGCGGAGCAGATACGCAGTATTTT,CATGRTSGADTQYF
NA,TRBJ1-4,TRBV30,NA,TGTGCCTGGACAGACGGTTATGAAAAACTGTTTTTT,CAWTDGYEKLFF
few,TRBJ2-7,TRBV13,TRBD1,TGTGCCAGCAGCTTCCCTGACAGGGTGAGCGAGCAGTACTTC,CASSFPDRVSEQYF
few,TRBJ2-1,TRBV29-1,NA,TGCAGCGTTGAATTGGGACACGGTGAGCAGTTCTTC,CSVELGHGEQFF
NA,TRBJ1-5,TRBV7-2,NA,TGTGCCAGCAGCTTAGGGGCCACAGCCAATCAGCCCCAGCATTTT,CASSLGATANQPQHF
few,TRBJ1-3,TRBV9,NA,TGTGCCAGCAGCGGAGACAGGCTCCCTGGTGGAAACACCATATATTTT,CASSGDRLPGGNTIYF
NA,TRBJ2-3,TRBV10-3,TRBD2,TGTGCCATCAGTGAGTCGGCGGGGGGGCCAGATACGCAGTATTTT,CAISESAGGPDTQYF
NA,TRBJ1-2,TRBV7-9,TRBD1,TGTGCAGGACAGGAGGGATCGGGAGGCTACACCTTC,CAGQEGSGGYTF
few,TRBJ2-2,TRBV7-9,NA,TGTGCCAGCAGCGAACTCAGTAGCACCGGGGAGCTGTTTTTT,CASSELSSTGELFF
NA,TRBJ2-5,TRBV5-4,NA,TGTGCCAGCAGTCCAGCTAGCGTAAACCAAGAGACCCAGTACTTC,CASSPASVNQETQYF
few,TRBJ1-4,TRBV25-1,NA,TGTGCCAGCAGTGAATCTGGGTTCCTGGGGAGAGGAAAACTGTTTTTT,CASSESGFLGRGKLFF
NA,TRBJ2-1,TRBV7-2,TRBD1,TGTGCCAGCAGCGTCGGACAGGGCACCTACAATGAGCAGTTCTTC,CASSVGQGTYNEQFF
few,TRBJ1-1,TRBV5-4,NA,TGTGCCAGCAGCGCCGGACGTCCGGCGTTTGAAGCTTTCTTT,CASSAGRPAFEAFF
NA,TRBJ2-2,TRBV9,NA,TGTGCCAGCAGCGTATTTGACAGCACCGGGGAGCTGTTTTTT,CASSVFDSTGELFF
NA,TRBJ1-6,TRBV5-4,NA,TGTGCCAGCAGCAGCAAGCAGGAATTGAATTCACCCCTCCACTTT,CASSSKQELNSPLHF
NA,TRBJ2-1,TRBV9,TRBD2,TGTGCCAGCAGCGTAGAGACTAGCGGATCCTACAATGAGCAGTTCTTC,CASSVETSGSYNEQFF
few,TRBJ2-1,TRBV7-9,TRBD2,TGTGCCAGCAGATCTCTCCTTCTAGCGGGATTCTACAATGAGCAGTTCTTC,CASRSLLLAGFYNEQFF
few,TRBJ2-5,TRBV9,TRBD2,TGTGCCAGCAGCCGACTAGCGGGGGAAGAGACCCAGTACTTC,CASSRLAGEETQYF
few,TRBJ2-2,TRBV29-1,TRBD1,TGCAGCGTGAGGGACAGGGTTTACACCGGGGAGCTGTTTTTT,CSVRDRVYTGELFF
NA,TRBJ1-6,TRBV5-1,NA,TGCGCCAGCAGCAACGTCCAGGATAATTCACCCCTCCACTTT,CASSNVQDNSPLHF
few,TRBJ1-1,TRBV29-1,TRBD1,TGCAGCGCCAGTACAGGGGCGAACACTGAAGCTTTCTTT,CSASTGANTEAFF
NA,TRBJ2-2,TRBV6-5,NA,TGTGCCAGCAGTGAAGGCGATTACCCCGGGGAGCTGTTTTTT,CASSEGDYPGELFF
few,TRBJ1-6,TRBV4-1,NA,TGCGCCAGCAGCCAAGGTTCGGGGTATAATTCACCCCTCCACTTT,CASSQGSGYNSPLHF
few,TRBJ2-1,TRBV11-2,TRBD1,TGTGCCAGCAGCCGGCCACAGGGGAACAATGAGCAGTTCTTC,CASSRPQGNNEQFF
NA,TRBJ1-3,TRBV13,NA,TGTGCCAGCAGCTCGTACACGGGAGGAAACACCATATATTTT,CASSSYTGGNTIYF
NA,TRBJ2-5,TRBV20-1,NA,TGCAGTGCTAGGTTGGGAGAGACCCAGTACTTC,CSARLGETQYF
few,TRBJ2-5,TRBV5-4,NA,TGTGCCAGCAGCCAGGCGGGAAGTTTCCCGGAGACCCAGTACTTC,CASSQAGSFPETQYF
NA,TRBJ1-6,TRBV4-1,NA,TGCGCCAGCAGCCAAGACAGGGCGTTGGATTCACCCCTCCACTTT,CASSQDRALDSPLHF
NA,TRBJ2-3,TRBV7-8,TRBD2,TGTGCCAGCAGCTTGACTAGCGGGATATCGGGTACGCAGTATTTT,CASSLTSGISGTQYF
NA,TRBJ2-1,TRBV4-3,NA,TGCGCCAGCAGCCAAGATCCCCCCCGCGGAAGCTACAATGAGCAGTTCTTC,CASSQDPPRGSYNEQFF
few,TRBJ1-2,TRBV23-1,TRBD1,TGCGCCAGCAGTCAGAAGGACAGGTATTATGGCTACACCTTC,CASSQKDRYYGYTF
few,TRBJ2-7,TRBV5-4,NA,TGTGCCAGCAGCTTAGATGATTACGAGCAGTACTTC,CASSLDDYEQYF
NA,TRBJ1-2,TRBV6-6,NA,TGTGCCAGCAGTTCACCAGGGGAGGATAACTATGGCTACACCTTC,CASSSPGEDNYGYTF
few,TRBJ2-3,TRBV7-2,NA,TGTGCCAGCAGCTTAGAGGCGAGCACAGATACGCAGTATTTT,CASSLEASTDTQYF